The 13 T cell receptor beta chains listed next were all sequenced from one sample in a study of blood T cells in healthy people across ages. Together with a sample-barcoded 5' primer, a J-beta primer mix was included in a second PCR lasting about 6 to 11 cycles. TCRdb re-called the 5' RACE reads through MiXCR, storing one row per CDR3 protein. The sample holds 700,000 to 850,000 distinct CDR3 sequences; about 37% are singletons and the top ten take 10% to 15%. The specimen sequenced was blood. All receptors come from a man younger than 35 in good health.

This chain links TRBV12-3 or TRBV12-4 with TRBJ2-7, with 9 positions matching TRBD2. Trimming at V came to 5 bases and at J to 5 bases, leaving 7 bases not matched to a gene. There are 14 residues in the CDR3. The DNA of the CDR3 is TGTGCCAGCAGTAGCGGGGGGCACGCGAACGAGCAGTACTTC. Its translation: CASSSGGHANEQYF.

This chain links TRBV7-2 with TRBJ1-5, with D maybe TRBD1 (5 bases). Trimming left V 1 base short and J 3 bases short, with 7 bases between. Per the germline V gene, CDR1 is SGHTA and CDR2 is FQGNSA. The CDR3 covers 14 residues. This CDR3 is CASSLGTTNQPQHF. In DNA form, the CDR3 reads TGTGCCAGCAGCTTAGGGACAACCAATCAGCCCCAGCATTTT.

The chain joins TRBV3-1 to TRBJ1-5; perhaps TRBD1 as D (6 bases). The V gene lost 3 bases and the J gene lost 6 bases, with 12 bases spanning the gap. The CDR3 runs to 14 residues. Germline V lookup: CDR1 LGHDT, CDR2 YNNKEL (reference sequence). The DNA for the CDR3 is TGTGCCAGCAGCCAGGGGGCGGTAGGTCAGCCCCAGCATTTT. As protein: CASSQGAVGQPQHF. The full variable domain, with the rest looked up from reference TRBV3-1 and TRBJ1-5, is DTAVSQTPKYLVTQMGNDKSIKCEQNLGHDTMYWYKQDSKKFLKIMFSYNNKELIINETVPNRFSPKSPDKAHLNLHINSLELGDSAVYFCASSQGAVGQPQHFGDGTRLSIL.

This clonotype has at least ten counts. The rearrangement joins TRBV4-3 to TRBJ2-4; no definite D call. The CDR3 covers 14 residues. Germline-derived CDR1 and CDR2 are LGHNA and YSLEER. Trimming took off 0 bases at V and 6 bases at J, with 9 bases between the two ends. CDR3 in DNA: TGCGCCAGCAGCCAAGAAAGCCGCGGAAACATTCAGTACTTC. Its translation: CASSQESRGNIQYF.

This sequence joins TRBV7-8 and TRBJ1-5; D is possibly TRBD1 (6 bases). The V gene lost 5 bases and the J gene lost 7 bases, with 15 bases spanning the gap. Germline loops: CDR1 SGHVS, CDR2 FQNEAQ. The CDR3 has 14 residues. The CDR3 loop reads CASSRAGGEQPQHF. CDR3 bases: TGTGCCAGCAGCCGGGCTGGGGGCGAACAGCCCCAGCATTTT. Looking up the rest from reference TRBV7-8 and TRBJ1-5 gives the full variable domain: GAGVSQSPRYKVAKRGQDVALRCDPISGHVSLFWYQQALGQGPEFLTYFQNEAQLDKSGLPSDRFFAERPEGSVSTLKIQRTQQEDSAVYLCASSRAGGEQPQHFGDGTRLSIL.

This clonotype is a singleton in its sample. The rearrangement joins TRBV5-1 to TRBJ2-1; 7 bases align to TRBD2. With V trimmed by 4 bases and J by 6 bases, 7 bases remained unmatched. Germline V CDR1 and CDR2: SGHRS, YFSETQ. This CDR3 spans 14 amino acids. CDR3: CASSPGSSGNEQFF. DNA of the CDR3: TGCGCCAGCAGCCCGGGGTCTAGCGGCAATGAGCAGTTCTTC.

The chain has TRBV6-1 and TRBJ1-1, with D possibly matching TRBD1 (5 bases). Deletions cut 0 bases from V and 11 bases from J, with 13 bases between. This CDR3 comprises 13 residues. CDR1 and CDR2 from the germline V gene are MNHNS and SASEGT. The CDR3 spells CASSEAALRGAFF. For the CDR3, the DNA is TGTGCCAGCAGTGAAGCTGCACTCCGGGGGGCTTTCTTT.

This clonotype was seen many times. V usage is TRBV30 and J usage is TRBJ2-7; D gene ambiguous. CDR3 length: 12 residues. The V end was cut by 2 bases, the J end by 0 bases, with 5 bases between. Germline values: CDR1 GTSNPN, CDR2 SVGIG (reference sequence). CDR3 amino acids: CAWSPGSYEQYF. In DNA, the CDR3 is TGTGCCTGGAGTCCGGGCTCCTACGAGCAGTACTTC.

The rearrangement links TRBV6-2 or TRBV6-3 to TRBJ1-4; D remains ambiguous. Germline lookup yields CDR1 MNHEY and CDR2 SVGEGT. V lost 2 bases, J lost 11 bases, and 18 bases lay in between. CDR3 size: 15 residues. Here the CDR3 reads CASSYGSSPVDKLFF. The CDR3 DNA reads as TGTGCCAGCAGTTACGGTAGCAGCCCTGTCGACAAACTGTTTTTT.

V is TRBV7-9 and J is TRBJ2-1; D is unclear. CDR3 length: 18 residues. CDR1 is SEHNR, CDR2 FQNEAQ, per germline (reference sequence). V was shortened by 0 bases and J by 2 bases, with 17 bases between the two germline ends. Here the CDR3 reads CASSLAVMAGKTYNEQFF. CDR3 nucleotides: TGTGCCAGCAGCTTAGCAGTGATGGCAGGCAAAACCTACAATGAGCAGTTCTTC.

The chain carries TRBV5-1 and TRBJ1-5, with D hard to call. The CDR3 has 13 residues. The germline V gene has CDR1 SGHRS and CDR2 YFSETQ. V was pared by 5 bases and J by 3 bases, with 9 bases between. The CDR3 region has the DNA TGCGCCAGCAGACTCACTCTCAATCAGCCCCAGCATTTT. Translating it yields CASRLTLNQPQHF.

This chain joins TRBV12-5 and TRBJ2-3; D possibly corresponds to TRBD1 (6 bases). Between the trimmed V and J ends, which lost 3 bases and 0 bases, there was a span of 19 bases. Per germline, CDR1 LGHNT and CDR2 FRNRAP. The CDR3 totals 18 residues. The CDR3 DNA is TGTGCTAGTGGTTTTGCCGCGGACAGATCACTTAGCACAGATACGCAGTATTTT. Translated: CASGFAADRSLSTDTQYF.

This clonotype was observed a few times. The rearrangement links TRBV3-1 to TRBJ1-1; D perhaps matches TRBD1 (6 bases). CDR1 is LGHDT, CDR2 YNNKEL, per germline (reference sequence). The ends were cut back, 4 bases at V and 0 bases at J, with 12 bases in the middle. The CDR3 length is 15 residues. In DNA form, the CDR3 reads TGTGCCAGCAGCCCGTTACAGGGTTTGAACACTGAAGCTTTCTTT. Its translation: CASSPLQGLNTEAFF.